These 9 T cell receptor beta chains share one sample of origin, sequenced in a study of blood T cell repertoires in COVID-19. TCRdb's table, derived via immunoSEQ multiplex PCR, lists solely in-frame clones and lacks some. The sample comprises approximately 360,000 clones, roughly four fifths of which are singletons, and around 5.1% rests with the top ten. The sequencing sample was made of PBMCs or T cells enriched from blood (not recorded which). The receptors originated from a woman aged 50 to 60 who had recovered from COVID-19.

This chain uses TRBV5-6 with TRBJ2-7; D remains ambiguous. The length of the CDR3 is 14 residues. The V end lost 4 bases, the J end lost 2 bases, and 13 bases lay between the germline ends. Germline CDR1 SGHDT, CDR2 YYEEEE. CDR3 DNA sequence: TGTGCCAGCAGCCCAGTGGGCCTTCCCTACGAGCAGTACTTC. This encodes CASSPVGLPYEQYF.

V usage is TRBV7-3 and J usage is TRBJ1-1, with 9 bases that match TRBD1. There are 15 residues in the CDR3. Germline V gene lookup returns CDR1 SGHTA and CDR2 FQGTGA. V was pared by 5 bases and J by 5 bases, with 9 bases of the junction left unmatched. As DNA, the CDR3 is TGTGCCAGCAGCACCCAGGGACAGGGAAAGACTGAAGCTTTCTTT. It encodes CASSTQGQGKTEAFF. The variable domain in full, with the rest retrieved from reference TRBV7-3 and TRBJ1-1, is GAGVSQTPSNKVTEKGKYVELRCDPISGHTALYWYRQSLGQGPEFLIYFQGTGAADDSGLPNDRFFAVRPEGSVSTLKIQRTERGDSAVYLCASSTQGQGKTEAFFGQGTRLTVV.

The chain couples TRBV5-1 to TRBJ2-2; 7 bases fit TRBD2. V was clipped by 5 bases and J by 0 bases; unmatched bases: 7. Germline V gives CDR1 SGHRS, CDR2 YFSETQ. The CDR3 runs 16 residues. This CDR3 is CASRTSTTSNTGELFF. CDR3 coding DNA: TGCGCCAGCAGGACTAGCACTACCTCGAACACCGGGGAGCTGTTTTTT. The full variable domain, completed using reference TRBV5-1 and TRBJ2-2, is KAGVTQTPRYLIKTRGQQVTLSCSPISGHRSVSWYQQTPGQGLQFLFEYFSETQRNKGNFPGRFSGRQFSNSRSEMNVSTLELGDSALYLCASRTSTTSNTGELFFGEGSRLTVL.

This chain's CDR3 is CASSHVRGRGSGISPLHF. The CDR3 DNA is TGCGCCAGCAGCCACGTACGGGGGAGGGGGAGTGGAATTTCACCCCTCCACTTT. The genes are TRBV4-1 and TRBJ1-6; D possibly corresponds to TRBD1 (6 bases). V lost 3 bases and J 9 bases, leaving 24 bases between the germline ends. Per germline, CDR1 MGHRA and CDR2 YSYEKL. CDR3 length equals 18 residues.

The V and J genes are TRBV30 and TRBJ1-3; TRBD1 is a possible D gene (6 bases). The CDR3 extends over 12 amino acids. V was clipped by 8 bases and J by 3 bases, with 11 bases between them. Germline-derived CDR1 and CDR2 are GTSNPN and SVGIG (reference sequence). The CDR3 nucleotides read TGTGCCAGACAGGAGCGTGGAAACACCATATATTTT. This codes for CARQERGNTIYF.

The chain employs TRBV7-2 and TRBJ1-5; the match to TRBD1 covers 12 bases. This CDR3 has 14 residues. The J segment lost 5 bases and the V segment lost 4 bases, leaving 0 bases of the junction unmatched. CDR1 is SGHTA and CDR2 is FQGNSA in the germline V gene. The CDR3 reads CASSWDRGHQPQHF. The CDR3 DNA is TGTGCCAGCAGCTGGGACAGGGGGCATCAGCCCCAGCATTTT.

V gene TRBV19 combines with J gene TRBJ2-7; 8 nucleotides line up with TRBD2. CDR1 is LNHDA, CDR2 SQIVND, per germline (reference sequence). After removal of 7 bases from V and 11 bases from J, the junction contained 10 bases not matched to a gene. The CDR3 covers 12 residues. DNA of the CDR3: TGTGCCAGTACCGAGCGGGGGAGCAAAAAGTACTTC. This sequence encodes CASTERGSKKYF.

V and J are TRBV7-3 and TRBJ2-6; 7 nucleotides align to TRBD2. Germline CDR1 is SGHTA and CDR2 is FQGTGA. The CDR3 loop spans 19 amino acids. The junction had 11 bases not matched to a gene; V was cut back by 3 bases and J by 0 bases. In DNA, the CDR3 is TGTGCCAGCAGCTTGTTCATAGGGCGGGGGAGCTCTGGGGCCAACGTCCTGACTTTC. Translation gives CASSLFIGRGSSGANVLTF. The full variable domain, in which reference TRBV7-3 and TRBJ2-6 provide the parts outside the CDR3, is GAGVSQTPSNKVTEKGKYVELRCDPISGHTALYWYRQSLGQGPEFLIYFQGTGAADDSGLPNDRFFAVRPEGSVSTLKIQRTERGDSAVYLCASSLFIGRGSSGANVLTFGAGSRLTVL.

V and J are TRBV7-3 and TRBJ1-1; unclear D gene. The CDR3 is 13 residues long. The V gene's germline CDR1 is SGHTA and CDR2 FQGTGA. Between the trimmed V and J ends, which lost 3 bases and 3 bases, there was a span of 8 bases. The CDR3 spells CASSFGLYTEAFF. DNA for the CDR3: TGTGCCAGCAGCTTCGGACTTTACACTGAAGCTTTCTTT.